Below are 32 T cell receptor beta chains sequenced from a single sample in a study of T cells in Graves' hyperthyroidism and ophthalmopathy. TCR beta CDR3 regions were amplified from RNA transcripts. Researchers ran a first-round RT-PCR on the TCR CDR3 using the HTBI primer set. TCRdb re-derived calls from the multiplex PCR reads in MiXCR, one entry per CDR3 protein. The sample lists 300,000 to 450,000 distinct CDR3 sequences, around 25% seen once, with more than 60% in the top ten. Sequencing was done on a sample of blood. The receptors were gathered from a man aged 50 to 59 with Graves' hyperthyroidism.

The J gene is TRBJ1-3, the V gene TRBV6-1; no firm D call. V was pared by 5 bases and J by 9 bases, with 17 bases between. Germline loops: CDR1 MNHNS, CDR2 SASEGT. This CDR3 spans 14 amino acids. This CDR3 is CASSQRRIGGTIYF. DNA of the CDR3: TGTGCCAGCAGTCAACGCCGGATTGGCGGCACCATATATTTT.

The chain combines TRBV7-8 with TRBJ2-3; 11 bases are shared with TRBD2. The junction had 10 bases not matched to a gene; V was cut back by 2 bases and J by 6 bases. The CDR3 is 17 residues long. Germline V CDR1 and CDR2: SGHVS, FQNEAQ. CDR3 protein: CASSLPTSGIPTDTQYF. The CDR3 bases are TGTGCCAGCAGCTTACCGACTAGCGGGATACCCACCGATACGCAGTATTTT.

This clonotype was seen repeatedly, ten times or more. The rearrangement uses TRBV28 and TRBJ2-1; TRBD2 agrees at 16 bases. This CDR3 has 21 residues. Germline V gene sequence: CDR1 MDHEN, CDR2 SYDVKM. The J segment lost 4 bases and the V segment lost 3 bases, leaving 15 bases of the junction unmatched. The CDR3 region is CASSFPPGLAGGPKGYNEQFF. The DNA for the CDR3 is TGTGCCAGCAGTTTTCCACCGGGACTAGCGGGAGGGCCAAAAGGGTACAATGAGCAGTTCTTC. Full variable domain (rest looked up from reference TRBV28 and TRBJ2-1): DVKVTQSSRYLVKRTGEKVFLECVQDMDHENMFWYRQDPGLGLRLIYFSYDVKMKEKGDIPEGYSVSREKKERFSLILESASTNQTSMYLCASSFPPGLAGGPKGYNEQFFGPGTRLTVL.

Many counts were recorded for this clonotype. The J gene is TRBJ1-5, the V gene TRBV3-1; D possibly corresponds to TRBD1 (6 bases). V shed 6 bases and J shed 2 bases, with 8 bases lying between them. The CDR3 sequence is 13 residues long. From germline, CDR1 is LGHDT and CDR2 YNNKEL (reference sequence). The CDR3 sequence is CASRGGGNQPQHF. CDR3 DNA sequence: TGTGCCAGCAGAGGGGGGGGCAATCAGCCCCAGCATTTT. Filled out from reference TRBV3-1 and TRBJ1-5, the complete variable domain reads DTAVSQTPKYLVTQMGNDKSIKCEQNLGHDTMYWYKQDSKKFLKIMFSYNNKELIINETVPNRFSPKSPDKAHLNLHINSLELGDSAVYFCASRGGGNQPQHFGDGTRLSIL.

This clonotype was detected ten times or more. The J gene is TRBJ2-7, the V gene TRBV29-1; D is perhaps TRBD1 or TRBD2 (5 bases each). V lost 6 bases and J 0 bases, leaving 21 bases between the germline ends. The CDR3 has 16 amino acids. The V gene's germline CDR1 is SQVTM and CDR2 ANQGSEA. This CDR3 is CSVVGPRGASSYEQYF. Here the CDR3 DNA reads TGCAGCGTCGTCGGCCCCCGGGGCGCCTCCTCCTACGAGCAGTACTTC.

The CDR3 here is CASSLGVGTSGSYNEQFF. The CDR3 nucleotides are TGTGCCAGCAGCTTGGGTGTAGGGACTAGCGGGAGTTACAATGAGCAGTTCTTC. The chain is built from TRBV11-3 and TRBJ2-1; 14 bases align to TRBD2. The V gene's germline CDR1 is SGHNT and CDR2 YENEEA. There are 18 residues in the CDR3. V trimming: 3 bases; J trimming: 4 bases; junction bases outside the gene matches: 8.

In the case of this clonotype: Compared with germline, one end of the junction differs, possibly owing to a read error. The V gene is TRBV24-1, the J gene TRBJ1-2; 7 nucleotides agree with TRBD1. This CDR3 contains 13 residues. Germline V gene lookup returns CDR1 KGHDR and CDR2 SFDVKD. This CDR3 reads CATGAGGNDGYTF. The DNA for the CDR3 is TGTGCCACCGGGGCAGGGGGTAACGATGGCTACACCTTC.

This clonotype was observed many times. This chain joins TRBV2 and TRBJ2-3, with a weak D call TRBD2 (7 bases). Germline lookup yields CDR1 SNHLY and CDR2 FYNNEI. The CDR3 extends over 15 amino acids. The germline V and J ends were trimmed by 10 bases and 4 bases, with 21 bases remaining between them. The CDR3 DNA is TGTGCCACCTCCGGGCGGGAGAAGGGGGCAGATACGCAGTATTTT. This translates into CATSGREKGADTQYF.

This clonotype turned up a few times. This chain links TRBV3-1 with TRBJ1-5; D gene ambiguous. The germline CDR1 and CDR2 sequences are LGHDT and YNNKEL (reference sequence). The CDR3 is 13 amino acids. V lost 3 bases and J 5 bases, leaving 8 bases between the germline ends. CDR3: CASSHVRDQPQHF. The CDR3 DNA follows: TGTGCCAGCAGCCACGTGAGGGATCAGCCCCAGCATTTT.

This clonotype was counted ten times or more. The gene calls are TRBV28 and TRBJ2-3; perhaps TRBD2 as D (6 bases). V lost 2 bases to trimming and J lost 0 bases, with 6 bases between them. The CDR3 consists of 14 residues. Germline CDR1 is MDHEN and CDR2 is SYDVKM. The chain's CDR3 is CASSLRESTDTQYF. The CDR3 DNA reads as TGTGCCAGCAGTTTACGGGAGAGCACAGATACGCAGTATTTT.

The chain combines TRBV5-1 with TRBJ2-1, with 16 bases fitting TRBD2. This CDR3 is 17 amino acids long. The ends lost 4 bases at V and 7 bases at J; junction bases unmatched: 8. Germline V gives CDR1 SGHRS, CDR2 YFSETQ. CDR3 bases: TGCGCCAGCAGCCCAGGAGGGACTAGCGGGAGGGGTAATGAGCAGTTCTTC. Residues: CASSPGGTSGRGNEQFF.

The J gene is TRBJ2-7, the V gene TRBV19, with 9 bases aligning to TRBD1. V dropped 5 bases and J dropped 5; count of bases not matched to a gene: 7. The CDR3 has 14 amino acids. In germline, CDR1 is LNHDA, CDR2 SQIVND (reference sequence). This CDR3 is CASSLGTGSNEQYF. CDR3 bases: TGTGCCAGTAGTTTGGGGACAGGGTCCAACGAGCAGTACTTC.

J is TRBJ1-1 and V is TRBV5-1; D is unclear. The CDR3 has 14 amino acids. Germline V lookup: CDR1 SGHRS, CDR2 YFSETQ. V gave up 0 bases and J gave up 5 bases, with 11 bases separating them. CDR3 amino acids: CASSLATGWTEAFF. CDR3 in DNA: TGCGCCAGCAGCTTGGCTACCGGGTGGACTGAAGCTTTCTTT.

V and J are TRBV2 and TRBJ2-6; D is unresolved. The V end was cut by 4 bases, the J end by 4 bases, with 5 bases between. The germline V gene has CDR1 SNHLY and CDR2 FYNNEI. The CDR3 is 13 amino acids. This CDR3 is CASSGAGANVLTF. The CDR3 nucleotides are TGTGCCAGCAGTGGGGCAGGGGCCAACGTCCTGACTTTC.

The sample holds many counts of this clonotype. CDR3 region: CASSFYGRDQETQYF. DNA of the CDR3: TGTGCCAGCAGCTTCTACGGGAGGGACCAAGAGACCCAGTACTTC. The chain combines TRBV11-3 with TRBJ2-5; 8 bases agree with TRBD2. The CDR3 loop spans 15 amino acids. Germline CDR1 is SGHNT and CDR2 is YENEEA. The V and J ends lost 3 bases and 0 bases, in that order; junction bases with no gene match: 3.

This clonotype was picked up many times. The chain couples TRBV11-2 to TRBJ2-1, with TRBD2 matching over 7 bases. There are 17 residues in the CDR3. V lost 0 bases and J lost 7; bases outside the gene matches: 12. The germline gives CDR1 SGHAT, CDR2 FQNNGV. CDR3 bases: TGTGCCAGCAGCTTAGATCTTTTACGGGAGGCCGGGAATGAGCAGTTCTTC. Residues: CASSLDLLREAGNEQFF. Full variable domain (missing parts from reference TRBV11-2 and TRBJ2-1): EAGVAQSPRYKIIEKRQSVAFWCNPISGHATLYWYQQILGQGPKLLIQFQNNGVVDDSQLPKDRFSAERLKGVDSTLKIQPAKLEDSAVYLCASSLDLLREAGNEQFFGPGTRLTVL.

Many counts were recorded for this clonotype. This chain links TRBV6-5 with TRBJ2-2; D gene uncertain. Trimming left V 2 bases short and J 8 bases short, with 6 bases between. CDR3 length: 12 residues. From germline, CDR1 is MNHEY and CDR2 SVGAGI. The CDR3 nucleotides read TGTGCCAGCAGTTACGACTCTGGGGAGCTGTTTTTT. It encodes CASSYDSGELFF.

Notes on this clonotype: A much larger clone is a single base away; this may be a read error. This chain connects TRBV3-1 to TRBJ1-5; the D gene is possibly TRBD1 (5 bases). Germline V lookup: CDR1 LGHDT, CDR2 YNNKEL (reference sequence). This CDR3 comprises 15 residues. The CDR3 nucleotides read TGTGCCGGCAGCCAAGATAGGGGAGTCAATCAGCCCCAGCATTTT. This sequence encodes CAGSQDRGVNQPQHF.

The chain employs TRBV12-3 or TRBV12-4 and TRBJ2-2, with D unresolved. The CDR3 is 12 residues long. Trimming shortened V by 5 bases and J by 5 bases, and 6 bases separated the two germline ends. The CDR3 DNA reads TGTGCCAGCAGTCCCTTAACCGGGGAGCTGTTTTTT. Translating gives CASSPLTGELFF.

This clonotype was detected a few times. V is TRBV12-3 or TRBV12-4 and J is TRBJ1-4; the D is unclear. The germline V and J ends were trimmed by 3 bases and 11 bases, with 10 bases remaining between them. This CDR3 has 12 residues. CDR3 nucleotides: TGTGCCAGCAGTTTGGGGAGGGAGAAACTGTTTTTT. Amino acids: CASSLGREKLFF.

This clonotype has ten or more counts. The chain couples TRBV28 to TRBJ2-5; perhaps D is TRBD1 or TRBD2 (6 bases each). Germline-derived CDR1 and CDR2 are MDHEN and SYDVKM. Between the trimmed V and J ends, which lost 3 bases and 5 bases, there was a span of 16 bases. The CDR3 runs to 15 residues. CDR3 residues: CASSFHGGGHETQYF. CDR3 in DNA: TGTGCCAGCAGTTTTCACGGTGGGGGGCATGAGACCCAGTACTTC. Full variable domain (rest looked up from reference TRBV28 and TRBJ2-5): DVKVTQSSRYLVKRTGEKVFLECVQDMDHENMFWYRQDPGLGLRLIYFSYDVKMKEKGDIPEGYSVSREKKERFSLILESASTNQTSMYLCASSFHGGGHETQYFGPGTRLLVL.

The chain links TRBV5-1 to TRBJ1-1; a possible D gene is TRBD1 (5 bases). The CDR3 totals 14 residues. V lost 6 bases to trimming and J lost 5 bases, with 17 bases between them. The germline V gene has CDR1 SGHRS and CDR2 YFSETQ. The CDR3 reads CASTGTAYGTEAFF. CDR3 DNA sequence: TGCGCCAGCACCGGGACCGCGTACGGGACTGAAGCTTTCTTT.

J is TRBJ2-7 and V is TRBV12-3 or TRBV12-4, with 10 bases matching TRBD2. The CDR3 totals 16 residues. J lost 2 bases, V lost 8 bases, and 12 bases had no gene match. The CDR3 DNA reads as TGTGCCAGCGGGACGTCAACTAGCGGGACTACCTACGAGCAGTACTTC. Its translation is CASGTSTSGTTYEQYF.

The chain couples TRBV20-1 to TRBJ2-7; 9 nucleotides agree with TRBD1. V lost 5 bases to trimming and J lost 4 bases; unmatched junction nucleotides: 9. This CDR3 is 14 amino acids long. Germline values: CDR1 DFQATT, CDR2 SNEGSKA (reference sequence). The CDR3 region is CSAGTGQGRYEQYF. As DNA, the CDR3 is TGCAGTGCTGGAACGGGACAGGGTAGATACGAGCAGTACTTC.

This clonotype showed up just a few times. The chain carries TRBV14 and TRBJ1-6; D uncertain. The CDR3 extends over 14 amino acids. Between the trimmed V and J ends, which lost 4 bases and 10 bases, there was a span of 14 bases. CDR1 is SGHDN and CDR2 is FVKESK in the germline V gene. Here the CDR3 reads CASSPGSPSSPLHF. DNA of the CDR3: TGTGCCAGCAGCCCTGGAAGCCCTAGCTCACCCCTCCACTTT.

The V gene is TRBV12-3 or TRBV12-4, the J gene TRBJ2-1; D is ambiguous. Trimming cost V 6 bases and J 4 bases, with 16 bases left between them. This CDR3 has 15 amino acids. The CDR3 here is CASSDLPLPYNEQFF. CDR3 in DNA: TGTGCCAGCAGCGATCTTCCCCTACCTTACAATGAGCAGTTCTTC.

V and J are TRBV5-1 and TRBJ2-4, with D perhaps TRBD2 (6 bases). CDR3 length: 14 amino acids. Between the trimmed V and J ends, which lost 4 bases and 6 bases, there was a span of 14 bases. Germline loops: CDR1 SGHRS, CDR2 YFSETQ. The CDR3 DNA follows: TGCGCCAGCAGCCCCGGGACTCCCGGAAACATTCAGTACTTC. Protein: CASSPGTPGNIQYF.

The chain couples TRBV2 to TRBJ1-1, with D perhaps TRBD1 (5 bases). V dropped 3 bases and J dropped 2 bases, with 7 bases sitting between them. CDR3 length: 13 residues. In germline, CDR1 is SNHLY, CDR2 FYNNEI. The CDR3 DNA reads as TGTGCCAGCAGTGACGACAGCAACACTGAAGCTTTCTTT. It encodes CASSDDSNTEAFF.

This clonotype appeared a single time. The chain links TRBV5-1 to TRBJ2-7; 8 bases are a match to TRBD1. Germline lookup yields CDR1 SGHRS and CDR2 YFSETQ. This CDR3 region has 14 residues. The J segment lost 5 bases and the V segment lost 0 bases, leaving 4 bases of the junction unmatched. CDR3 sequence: CASSLVTGDDEQYF. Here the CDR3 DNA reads TGCGCCAGCAGCTTGGTGACAGGGGATGACGAGCAGTACTTC.

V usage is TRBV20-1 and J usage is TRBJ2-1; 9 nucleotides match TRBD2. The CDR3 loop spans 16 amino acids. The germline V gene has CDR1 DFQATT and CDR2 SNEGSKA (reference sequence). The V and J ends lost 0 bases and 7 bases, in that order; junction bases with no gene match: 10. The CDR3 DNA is TGCAGTGCTAGAGATTTTAGGCGGGAGGGCCGAAATGAGCAGTTCTTC. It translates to CSARDFRREGRNEQFF.

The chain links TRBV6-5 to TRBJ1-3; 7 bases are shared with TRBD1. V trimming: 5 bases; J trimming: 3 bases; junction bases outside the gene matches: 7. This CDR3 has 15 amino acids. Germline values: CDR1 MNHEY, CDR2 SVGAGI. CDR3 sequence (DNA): TGTGCCAGCAGTCTACAGGGGAATATTGGAAACACCATATATTTT. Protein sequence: CASSLQGNIGNTIYF.

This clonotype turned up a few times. The DNA for the CDR3 is TGCAGTGCTAGTCTAGCGGGAGTTTCTTCCGGGCAGTACTTC. Translating gives CSASLAGVSSGQYF. This rearrangement joins TRBV20-1 to TRBJ2-7; 10 bases align to TRBD2. The CDR3 loop spans 14 amino acids. CDR1 and CDR2 from the germline V gene are DFQATT and SNEGSKA (reference sequence). V lost 3 bases, J lost 9 bases, and 11 bases stayed unmatched.